Each of the 10 T cell receptor beta chains below was sequenced from the same sample in a study of siplizumab effects on memory and regulatory T cells (dated by TCRdb to about 2019). The library was produced with the immunoSEQ multiplex PCR assay. Not all clones reach the TCRdb copy of this immuneACCESS table, which keeps in-frame sequences only. Checked studies attribute under half of the gap to unresolved V genes and leave the rest unexplained. Within this sample are 90,000 to 120,000 clones, with 94% of them counted one time only. Roughly 0.6% of the sample rests with the top ten. The specimen was Tregs sorted from blood. Every receptor here comes from a human donor in good health.

J is TRBJ2-3 and V is TRBV7-2; no definite D call. The germline V gene encodes CDR1 SGHTA and CDR2 FQGNSA. There are 15 residues in the CDR3. V lost 0 bases and J 4 bases, leaving 11 bases between the germline ends. CDR3 in amino acids: CASSLAVRVPDTQYF. In DNA, the CDR3 is TGTGCCAGCAGCTTAGCGGTTCGGGTCCCAGATACGCAGTATTTT.

The chain uses TRBV11-2 and TRBJ2-1, with 10 bases fitting TRBD2. The CDR3 has 15 residues. In germline, CDR1 is SGHAT, CDR2 FQNNGV. With 6 bases clipped from V and 5 bases from J, the junction kept 7 bases outside the gene matches. CDR3 amino acids: CASSFLAGVNNEQFF. The CDR3 DNA follows: TGTGCCAGCAGTTTTCTAGCGGGAGTGAACAATGAGCAGTTCTTC.

The chain joins TRBV5-1 to TRBJ2-1, with 8 nucleotides matching TRBD2. This CDR3 has 15 residues. The V and J ends lost 4 bases and 7 bases, in that order; junction bases with no gene match: 10. Germline V gives CDR1 SGHRS, CDR2 YFSETQ. CDR3 region: CASSRNGRASNEQFF. In DNA, the CDR3 is TGCGCCAGCAGCAGGAACGGGAGGGCCTCGAATGAGCAGTTCTTC.

The chain joins TRBV7-3 to TRBJ2-7; tentative D call: TRBD2 (5 bases). The V gene lost 7 bases and the J gene lost 7 bases, with 23 bases spanning the gap. CDR3 size: 15 residues. Germline V gives CDR1 SGHTA, CDR2 FQGTGA. CDR3 amino acids: CASIRRGLIQGEQYF. The CDR3 DNA sequence: TGTGCCAGCATCCGGAGAGGACTTATTCAAGGGGAGCAGTACTTC.

The chain employs TRBV18 and TRBJ1-5; a possible D gene is TRBD1 (5 bases). Germline V CDR1 and CDR2: KGHSH, LQKENI. CDR3 length equals 15 residues. Between the trimmed V and J ends, which lost 3 bases and 5 bases, there was a span of 14 bases. Here the CDR3 reads CASSPGQVHHQPQHF. CDR3 in DNA: TGTGCCAGCTCACCCGGACAAGTTCATCATCAGCCCCAGCATTTT.

The chain joins TRBV27 to TRBJ2-1; D is possibly TRBD1 (6 bases). CDR3 length: 17 residues. The germline CDR1 and CDR2 sequences are MNHEY and SMNVEV (reference sequence). V lost 2 bases, J lost 1 base, and 15 bases lay in between. The CDR3 sequence: CASSLRGSLMSYNEQFF. The CDR3 nucleotides are TGTGCCAGCAGTTTAAGGGGGAGCTTGATGTCCTACAATGAGCAGTTCTTC.

The chain carries TRBV18 and TRBJ2-2; the D is unclear. The CDR3 sequence is 16 residues long. Trimming shortened V by 1 base and J by 0 bases, and 9 bases separated the two germline ends. Germline assignment: CDR1 KGHSH and CDR2 LQKENI. For the CDR3, the DNA is TGTGCCAGCTCACCACTGGGCGGAGCGAACACCGGGGAGCTGTTTTTT. Its protein product is CASSPLGGANTGELFF. The variable domain in full, with the rest retrieved from reference TRBV18 and TRBJ2-2, is NAGVMQNPRHLVRRRGQEARLRCSPMKGHSHVYWYRQLPEEGLKFMVYLQKENIIDESGMPKERFSAEFPKEGPSILRIQQVVRGDSAAYFCASSPLGGANTGELFFGEGSRLTVL.

This clone was detected only once. The chain couples TRBV7-8 to TRBJ2-5, with 8 bases that match TRBD2. V trimming: 3 bases; J trimming: 3 bases; junction bases outside the gene matches: 15. The CDR3 covers 18 residues. From germline, CDR1 is SGHVS and CDR2 FQNEAQ. The CDR3 reads CASSFSYSGTQKEETQYF. The CDR3 bases are TGTGCCAGCAGCTTTTCTTATAGCGGGACCCAAAAAGAAGAGACCCAGTACTTC.

J is TRBJ2-7 and V is TRBV6-5; D not certain. V dropped 6 bases and J dropped 3 bases, with 9 bases sitting between them. The CDR3 has 12 residues. The germline V gene has CDR1 MNHEY and CDR2 SVGAGI. CDR3 residues: CASSPGSYEQYF. DNA for the CDR3: TGTGCCAGCAGCCCGGGCAGCTACGAGCAGTACTTC.

The rearrangement joins TRBV18 to TRBJ2-5, with 9 bases fitting TRBD1. With V trimmed by 3 bases and J by 3 bases, 2 bases remained unmatched. In germline, CDR1 is KGHSH, CDR2 LQKENI. CDR3 size: 14 residues. CDR3 amino acids: CASSPTGGKETQYF. DNA of the CDR3: TGTGCCAGCTCACCCACAGGGGGCAAAGAGACCCAGTACTTC.